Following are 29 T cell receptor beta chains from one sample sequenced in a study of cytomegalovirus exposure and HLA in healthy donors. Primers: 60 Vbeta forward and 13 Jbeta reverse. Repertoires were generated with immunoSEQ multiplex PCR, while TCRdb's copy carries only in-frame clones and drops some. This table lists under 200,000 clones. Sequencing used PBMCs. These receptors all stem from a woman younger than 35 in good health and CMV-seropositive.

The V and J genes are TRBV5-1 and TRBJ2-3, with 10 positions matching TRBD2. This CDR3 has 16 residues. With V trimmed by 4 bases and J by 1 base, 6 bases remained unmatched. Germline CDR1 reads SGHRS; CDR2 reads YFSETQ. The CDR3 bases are TGCGCCAGCAGCCCCGGGACTAGCGCCCGCACAGATACGCAGTATTTT. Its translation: CASSPGTSARTDTQYF.

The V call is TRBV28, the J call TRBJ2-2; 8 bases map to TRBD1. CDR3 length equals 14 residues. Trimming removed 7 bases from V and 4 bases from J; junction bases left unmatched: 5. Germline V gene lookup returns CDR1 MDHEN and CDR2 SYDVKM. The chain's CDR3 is CASTDRAPTGELFF. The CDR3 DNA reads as TGTGCCAGCACGGACAGGGCCCCCACCGGGGAGCTGTTTTTT.

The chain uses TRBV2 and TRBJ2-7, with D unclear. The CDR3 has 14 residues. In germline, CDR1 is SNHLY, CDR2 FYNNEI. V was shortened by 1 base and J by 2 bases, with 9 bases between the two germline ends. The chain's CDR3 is CASSEGRLTYEQYF. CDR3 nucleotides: TGTGCCAGCAGTGAAGGTCGGTTAACCTACGAGCAGTACTTC.

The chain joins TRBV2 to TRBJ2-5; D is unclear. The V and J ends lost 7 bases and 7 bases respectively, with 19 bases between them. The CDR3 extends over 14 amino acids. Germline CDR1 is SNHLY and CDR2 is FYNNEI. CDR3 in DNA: TGTGCCAGCAAGCTCTTAGTTTCCCCGGGGACCCAGTACTTC. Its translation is CASKLLVSPGTQYF.

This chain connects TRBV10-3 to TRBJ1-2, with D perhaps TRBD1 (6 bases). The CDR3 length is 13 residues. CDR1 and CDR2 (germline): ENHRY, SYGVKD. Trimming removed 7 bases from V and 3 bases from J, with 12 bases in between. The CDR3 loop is CAIKYRVDYGYTF. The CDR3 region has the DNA TGTGCCATCAAATACAGGGTTGACTATGGCTACACCTTC.

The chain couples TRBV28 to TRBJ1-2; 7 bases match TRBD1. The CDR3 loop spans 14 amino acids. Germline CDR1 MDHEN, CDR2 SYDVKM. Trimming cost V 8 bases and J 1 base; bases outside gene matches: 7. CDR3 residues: CASRTGEFNYGYTF. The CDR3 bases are TGTGCCAGCCGCACAGGGGAATTTAACTATGGCTACACCTTC.

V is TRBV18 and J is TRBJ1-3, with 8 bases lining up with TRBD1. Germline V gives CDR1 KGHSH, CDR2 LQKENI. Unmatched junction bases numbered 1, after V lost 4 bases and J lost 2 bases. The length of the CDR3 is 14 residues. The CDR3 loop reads CASSLDRAGNTIYF. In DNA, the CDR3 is TGTGCCAGCTCACTGGACAGGGCTGGAAACACCATATATTTT.

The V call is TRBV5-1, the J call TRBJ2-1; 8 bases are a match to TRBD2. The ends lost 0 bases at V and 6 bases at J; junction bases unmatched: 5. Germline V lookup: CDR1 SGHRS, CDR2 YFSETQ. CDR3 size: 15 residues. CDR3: CASSLVGGASNEQFF. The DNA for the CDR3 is TGCGCCAGCAGCTTGGTCGGGGGGGCTTCCAATGAGCAGTTCTTC.

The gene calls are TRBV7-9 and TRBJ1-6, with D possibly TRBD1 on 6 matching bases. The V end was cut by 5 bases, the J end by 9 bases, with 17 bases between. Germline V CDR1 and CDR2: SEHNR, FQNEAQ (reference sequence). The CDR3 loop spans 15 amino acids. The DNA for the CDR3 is TGTGCCAGCAGCCATTTCAGGGGAACCTCTTCACCCCTCCACTTT. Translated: CASSHFRGTSSPLHF.

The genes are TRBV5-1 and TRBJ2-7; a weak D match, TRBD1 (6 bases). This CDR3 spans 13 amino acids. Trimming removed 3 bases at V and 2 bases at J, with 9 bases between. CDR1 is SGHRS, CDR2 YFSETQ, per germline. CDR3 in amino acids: CASSSAGAYEQYF. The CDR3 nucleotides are TGCGCCAGCAGCTCGGCAGGGGCCTACGAGCAGTACTTC.

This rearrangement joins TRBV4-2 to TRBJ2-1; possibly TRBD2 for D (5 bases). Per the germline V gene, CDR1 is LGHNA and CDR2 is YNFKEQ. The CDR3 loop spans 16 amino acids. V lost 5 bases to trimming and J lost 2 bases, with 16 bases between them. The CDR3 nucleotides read TGTGCCAGCAGCTCCTACCCCCCAGCGGCCTACAATGAGCAGTTCTTC. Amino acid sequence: CASSSYPPAAYNEQFF.

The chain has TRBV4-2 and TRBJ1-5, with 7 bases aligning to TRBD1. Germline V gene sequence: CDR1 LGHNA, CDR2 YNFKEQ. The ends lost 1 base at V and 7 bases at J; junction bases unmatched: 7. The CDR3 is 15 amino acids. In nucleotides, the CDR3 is TGTGCCAGCAGCCAAGGTCGAGGGGGCAGCCAGCCCCAGCATTTT. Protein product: CASSQGRGGSQPQHF.

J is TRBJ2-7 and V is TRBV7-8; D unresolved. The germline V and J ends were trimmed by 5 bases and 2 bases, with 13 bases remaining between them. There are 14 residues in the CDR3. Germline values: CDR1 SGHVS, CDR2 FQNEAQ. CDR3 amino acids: CASSPPGSAYEQYF. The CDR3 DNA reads TGTGCCAGCAGCCCGCCCGGGTCCGCCTACGAGCAGTACTTC.

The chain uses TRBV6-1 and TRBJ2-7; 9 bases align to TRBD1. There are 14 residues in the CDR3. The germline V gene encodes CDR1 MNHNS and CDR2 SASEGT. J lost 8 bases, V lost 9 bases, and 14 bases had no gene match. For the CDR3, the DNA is TGTGCCAGTATAACCGGGACAGGGCTTTCGAAGCAGTACTTC. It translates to CASITGTGLSKQYF.

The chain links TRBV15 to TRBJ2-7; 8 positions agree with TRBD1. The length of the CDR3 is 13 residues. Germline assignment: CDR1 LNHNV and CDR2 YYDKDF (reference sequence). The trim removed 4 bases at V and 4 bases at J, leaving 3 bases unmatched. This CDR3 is CATSTGQGYEQYF. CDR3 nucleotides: TGTGCCACCAGCACTGGACAGGGATACGAGCAGTACTTC.

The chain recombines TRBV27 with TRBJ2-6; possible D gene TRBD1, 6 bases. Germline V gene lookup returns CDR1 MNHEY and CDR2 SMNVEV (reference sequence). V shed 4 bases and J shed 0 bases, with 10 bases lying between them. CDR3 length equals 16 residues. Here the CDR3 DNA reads TGTGCCAGCAGTTACACAGGGATCTCTGGGGCCAACGTCCTGACTTTC. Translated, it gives CASSYTGISGANVLTF.

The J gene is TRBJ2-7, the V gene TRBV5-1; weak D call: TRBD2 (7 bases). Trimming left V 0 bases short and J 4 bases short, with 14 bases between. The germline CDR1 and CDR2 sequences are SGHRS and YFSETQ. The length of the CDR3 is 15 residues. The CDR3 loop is CASSLDAGAHYEQYF. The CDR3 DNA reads TGCGCCAGCAGCTTGGACGCGGGGGCTCATTACGAGCAGTACTTC.

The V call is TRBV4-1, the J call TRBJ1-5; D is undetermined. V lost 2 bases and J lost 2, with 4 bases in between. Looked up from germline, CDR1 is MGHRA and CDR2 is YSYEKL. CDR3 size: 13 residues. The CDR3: CASSQTGNQPQHF. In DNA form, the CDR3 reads TGCGCCAGCAGCCAAACAGGCAATCAGCCCCAGCATTTT.

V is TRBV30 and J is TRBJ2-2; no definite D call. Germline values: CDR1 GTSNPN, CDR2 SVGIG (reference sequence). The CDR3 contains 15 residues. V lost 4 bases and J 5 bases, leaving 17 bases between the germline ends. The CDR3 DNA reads TGTGCCTGGACCCGGCGGCGCCCTGGGACCGGGGAGCTGTTTTTT. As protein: CAWTRRRPGTGELFF.

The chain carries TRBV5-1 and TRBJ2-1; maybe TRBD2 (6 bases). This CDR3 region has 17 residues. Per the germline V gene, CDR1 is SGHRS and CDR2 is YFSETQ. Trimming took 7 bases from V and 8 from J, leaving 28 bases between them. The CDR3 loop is CASGPLAGTHTSDEQFF. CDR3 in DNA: TGCGCCAGCGGCCCCCTCGCCGGGACTCATACTTCGGATGAGCAGTTCTTC.

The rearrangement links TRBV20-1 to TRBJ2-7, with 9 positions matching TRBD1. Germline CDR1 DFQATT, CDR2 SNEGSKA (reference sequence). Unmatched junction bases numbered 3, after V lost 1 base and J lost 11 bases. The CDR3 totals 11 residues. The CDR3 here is CSARARQGEYF. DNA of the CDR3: TGCAGTGCTAGAGCCCGACAGGGGGAGTACTTC.

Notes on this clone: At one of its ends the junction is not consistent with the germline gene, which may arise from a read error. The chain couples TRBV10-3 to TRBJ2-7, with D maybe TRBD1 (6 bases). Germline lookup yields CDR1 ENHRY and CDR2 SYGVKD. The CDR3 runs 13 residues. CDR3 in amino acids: CAISESQGFEQYF. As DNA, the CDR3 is TGTGCCATCAGCGAGTCACAGGGCTTCGAGCAGTACTTC.

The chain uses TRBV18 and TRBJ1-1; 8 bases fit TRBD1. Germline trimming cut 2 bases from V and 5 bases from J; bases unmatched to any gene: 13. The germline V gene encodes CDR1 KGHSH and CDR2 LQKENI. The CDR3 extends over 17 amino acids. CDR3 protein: CASSPINTGGRQTEAFF. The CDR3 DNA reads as TGTGCCAGCTCACCAATCAATACAGGGGGGAGGCAGACTGAAGCTTTCTTT.

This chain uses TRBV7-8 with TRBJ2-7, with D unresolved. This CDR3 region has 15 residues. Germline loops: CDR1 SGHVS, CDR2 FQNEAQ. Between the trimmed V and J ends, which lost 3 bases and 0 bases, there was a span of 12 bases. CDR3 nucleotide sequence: TGTGCCAGCAGCTTCAGTGAAACAAGCTCCTACGAGCAGTACTTC. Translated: CASSFSETSSYEQYF.

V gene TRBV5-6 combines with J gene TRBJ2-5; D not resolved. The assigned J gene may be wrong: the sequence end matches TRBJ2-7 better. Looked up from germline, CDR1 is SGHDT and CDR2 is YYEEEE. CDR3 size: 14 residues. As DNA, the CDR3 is TGTGCCAGCAGCTTGAGTAACAGAGCTTACGAGCAGTACTTC. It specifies CASSLSNRAYEQYF.

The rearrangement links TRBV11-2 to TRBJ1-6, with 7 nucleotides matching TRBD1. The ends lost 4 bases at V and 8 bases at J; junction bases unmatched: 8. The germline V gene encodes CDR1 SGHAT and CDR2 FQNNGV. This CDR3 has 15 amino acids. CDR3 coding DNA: TGTGCCAGCAGCTCCGGGACAGTAACCTATTCACCCCTCCACTTT. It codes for CASSSGTVTYSPLHF.

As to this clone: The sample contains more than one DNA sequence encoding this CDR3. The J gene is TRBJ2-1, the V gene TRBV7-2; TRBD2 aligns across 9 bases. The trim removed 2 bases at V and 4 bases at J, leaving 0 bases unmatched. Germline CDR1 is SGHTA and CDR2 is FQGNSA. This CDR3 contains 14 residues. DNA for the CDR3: TGTGCCAGCAGCTTACTAGCGGGGTACAATGAGCAGTTCTTC. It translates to CASSLLAGYNEQFF.

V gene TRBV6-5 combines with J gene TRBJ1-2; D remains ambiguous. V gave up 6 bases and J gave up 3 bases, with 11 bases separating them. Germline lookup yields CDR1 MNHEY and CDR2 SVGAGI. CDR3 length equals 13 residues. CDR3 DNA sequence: TGTGCCAGCAGCCGAGGGATTTACTATGGCTACACCTTC. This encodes CASSRGIYYGYTF.

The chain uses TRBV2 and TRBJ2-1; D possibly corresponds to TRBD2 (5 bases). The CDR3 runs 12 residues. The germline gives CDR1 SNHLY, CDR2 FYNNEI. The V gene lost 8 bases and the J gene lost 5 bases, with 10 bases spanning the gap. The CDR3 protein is CASGGPNNEQFF. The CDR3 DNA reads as TGTGCCAGCGGAGGACCCAACAATGAGCAGTTCTTC.